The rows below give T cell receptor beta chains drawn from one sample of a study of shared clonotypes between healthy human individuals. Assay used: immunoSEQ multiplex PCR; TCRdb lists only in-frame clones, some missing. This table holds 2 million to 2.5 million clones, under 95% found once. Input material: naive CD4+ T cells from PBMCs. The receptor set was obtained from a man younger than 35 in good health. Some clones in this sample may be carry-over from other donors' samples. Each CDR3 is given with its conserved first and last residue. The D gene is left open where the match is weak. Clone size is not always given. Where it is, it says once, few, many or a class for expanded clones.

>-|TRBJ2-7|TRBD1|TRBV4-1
TGCGCCAGCAGCCAAGCCGACCCCAGAAATAACAGGGGGCGCGAGCAGTACTTC
CASSQADPRNNRGREQYF
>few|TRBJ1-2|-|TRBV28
TGTGCCAGCAGTCGCGTGGGGTATGGCTACACCTTC
CASSRVGYGYTF
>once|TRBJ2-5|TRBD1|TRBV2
TGTGCCAGCAACGGCCCGGGACAGGGAGGGGAGACCCAGTACTTC
CASNGPGQGGETQYF
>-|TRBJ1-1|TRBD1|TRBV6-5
TGTGCCAGCAGTTACCTTAACAGGGGCCCGGCTTTCTTT
CASSYLNRGPAFF
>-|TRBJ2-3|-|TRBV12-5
TGTGCTAGTGGTTTGACACGACTAGGCGGCGGCACAGATACGCAGTATTTT
CASGLTRLGGGTDTQYF
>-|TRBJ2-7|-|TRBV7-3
TGTGCCAGCAGCTTAGGGCAGGGTAACGAGCAGTACTTC
CASSLGQGNEQYF
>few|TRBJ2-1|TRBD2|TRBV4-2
TGTGCCAGCAGCCGTTATAGGGCTAGCGGGATGTTCTTC
CASSRYRASGMFF
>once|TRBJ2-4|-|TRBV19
TGTGCCAGTAGCAACACCGTCCGGGACCGAAAAAACATTCAGTACTTC
CASSNTVRDRKNIQYF
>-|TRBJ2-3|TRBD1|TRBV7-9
TGTGCCAGCAGCTCGGACAGGGGGCCAGATACGCAGTATTTT
CASSSDRGPDTQYF
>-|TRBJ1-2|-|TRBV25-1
TGTGCCAGCAGTGAAGTAGGCAAGGGCCCCTCTAACTATGGCTACACCTTC
CASSEVGKGPSNYGYTF
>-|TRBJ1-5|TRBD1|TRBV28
TGTGCCAGCAGTTTTAGGGTGGCGGGCAGGGGGGAACAGCCCCAGCATTTT
CASSFRVAGRGEQPQHF
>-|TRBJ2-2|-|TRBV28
TGTGCCAGCAGTTTATTCCGGACGGTGAACACCGGGGAGCTGTTTTTT
CASSLFRTVNTGELFF
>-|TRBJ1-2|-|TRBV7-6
TGTGCCAGCAGCTTAAACCCTAATCGGGGGGCTAGGGGCTACACCTTC
CASSLNPNRGARGYTF